These T cell receptor beta chains were read from a single sample in a study of shared clonotypes between healthy human individuals. Assay: immunoSEQ multiplex PCR; the TCRdb copy retains only in-frame clones and omits some. The sample gives about 2.5 million clones, around 90% of which show up once; 0.3% to 0.4% is in the top ten. Sequencing was done on a sample of naive CD4+ T cells from PBMCs. These TCRs come from a man aged 18 to 30 in good health. Some clones in this sample may be carry-over from other donors' samples. The conserved cysteine and the conserved F or W are not part of the CDR3 here. Each record gives: clone size, V gene, D gene, J gene, CDR3 protein. A D gene is named only where the DNA matches it firmly. Size is omitted from some rows. Given values are once, few, many or a class for expanded clones.

-	TRBV7-2	-	TRBJ2-7	ASSHPVVTDEQY
-	TRBV29-1	-	TRBJ2-5	SVGGTGETQY
-	TRBV7-3	-	TRBJ2-5	ASSFDSGETQY
-	TRBV27	-	TRBJ2-3	ASSLNRASGTQY
-	TRBV15	-	TRBJ1-1	ATSRDQGHRAF
-	TRBV7-2	TRBD2	TRBJ2-1	ASSLVVSGSYNEQF
once	TRBV5-1	TRBD1	TRBJ2-2	ASSPDDRERTGELF
-	TRBV6-1	-	TRBJ2-3	ASQVLSTDTQY
-	TRBV7-9	-	TRBJ2-4	ASSPQGLENIQY
once	TRBV10-3	TRBD1	TRBJ1-5	AISGTGGDQPQH
-	TRBV4-3	TRBD1	TRBJ1-4	ASSQDYRGQRKDEKLF
-	TRBV2	-	TRBJ2-7	ASNPDSSGGYEQY
-	TRBV5-4	-	TRBJ1-4	ASSLAVANEKLF
-	TRBV4-1	TRBD2	TRBJ2-5	ASSQERLAGGETQY
-	TRBV7-8	-	TRBJ1-2	ASSRERIPNYGYT
few	TRBV5-4	-	TRBJ1-1	ASSYRRGDTEAF
-	TRBV19	-	TRBJ2-1	ASSIWGRSGNEQF
-	TRBV13	TRBD1	TRBJ1-2	ASSLDRVRGYT
-	TRBV5-1	-	TRBJ1-3	ASSLDGQTGNTIY
-	TRBV19	TRBD1	TRBJ2-7	ASRGQMSSYEQY
-	TRBV7-2	-	TRBJ1-1	ASSSSFRNTEAF
-	TRBV21-1	-	TRBJ2-2	ASSKDAGITTGELF
-	TRBV9	-	TRBJ2-3	AITRVPDTQY
-	TRBV5-1	-	TRBJ2-7	ASSFQEGPYEQY
-	TRBV7-3	-	TRBJ1-1	ASSFHPNTEAF
-	TRBV6-5	TRBD1	TRBJ1-4	ASSQGAKLF
-	TRBV21-1	-	TRBJ1-5	ASSTITKLIGEGNQPQH
once	TRBV7-2	-	TRBJ2-2	ASSGTYRDTGELF
-	TRBV18	-	TRBJ2-1	ASSLSSGYNEQF
-	TRBV5-4	TRBD2	TRBJ2-5	ASSIAGGKETQY
-	TRBV27	-	TRBJ2-2	ASSSGGTGELF
-	TRBV6-6	TRBD1	TRBJ1-2	ASSVPGQDYGYT
-	TRBV27	-	TRBJ1-4	ASSFQGSPATNEKLF
once	TRBV5-1	TRBD2	TRBJ2-1	ASSGIAGSYNEQF
-	TRBV11-2	-	TRBJ2-7	ASSLGRPYEQY
-	TRBV11-2	-	TRBJ2-2	ASSLIYTGELF
-	TRBV5-1	TRBD2	TRBJ2-1	ASAGTSGLGEQF
-	TRBV5-4	TRBD1	TRBJ1-1	ASSIFRGLDTEAF
-	TRBV5-1	TRBD2	TRBJ2-7	ASSGGTSGFYEQY
-	TRBV5-1	-	TRBJ1-5	ASSLLGSSNQPQH
-	TRBV7-9	TRBD1	TRBJ2-2	ASSYRTGAGTGELF
-	TRBV12-5	-	TRBJ2-2	ASGLAKKQGVTGELF
few	TRBV9	TRBD1	TRBJ2-7	ASSVGGTEYYEQY
-	TRBV11-2	-	TRBJ2-3	ASSLGLATDTQY
-	TRBV7-9	-	TRBJ1-3	ASTPGPFSGNTIY
-	TRBV19	-	TRBJ1-2	ASSRIYGYT
-	TRBV11-2	-	TRBJ2-3	ASSLVRLVTDTQY
-	TRBV7-6	-	TRBJ2-3	ASSHRTDTQY
-	TRBV25-1	-	TRBJ2-4	ASMELAKNIQY
-	TRBV19	-	TRBJ1-1	ASSSRRVTEAF
-	TRBV19	-	TRBJ2-7	ASSNPGLSYEQY
once	TRBV28	-	TRBJ1-1	ASRMGFGQYTEAF
-	TRBV30	TRBD2	TRBJ2-7	AWRGNLAGVKYEQY
-	TRBV27	-	TRBJ2-4	ASSLSPKNIQY
-	TRBV7-2	-	TRBJ1-1	ASSLRVSTEAF
-	TRBV19	TRBD2	TRBJ2-1	ASSIGGASGIREQF